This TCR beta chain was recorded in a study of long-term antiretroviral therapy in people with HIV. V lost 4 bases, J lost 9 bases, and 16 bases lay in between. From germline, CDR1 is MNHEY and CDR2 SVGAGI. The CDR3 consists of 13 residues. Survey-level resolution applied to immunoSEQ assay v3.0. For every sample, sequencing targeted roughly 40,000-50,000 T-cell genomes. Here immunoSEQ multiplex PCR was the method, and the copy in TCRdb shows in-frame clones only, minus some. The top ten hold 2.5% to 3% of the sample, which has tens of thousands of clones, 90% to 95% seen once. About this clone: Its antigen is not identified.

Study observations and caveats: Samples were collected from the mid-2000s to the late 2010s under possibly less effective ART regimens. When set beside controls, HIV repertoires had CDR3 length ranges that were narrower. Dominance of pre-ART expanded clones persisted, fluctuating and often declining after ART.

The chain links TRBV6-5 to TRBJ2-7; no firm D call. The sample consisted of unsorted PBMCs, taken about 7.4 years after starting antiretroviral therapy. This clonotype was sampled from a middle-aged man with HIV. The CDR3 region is CASSSLLAPVQYF. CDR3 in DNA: TGTGCCAGCAGTTCACTTCTCGCTCCGGTGCAGTACTTC.